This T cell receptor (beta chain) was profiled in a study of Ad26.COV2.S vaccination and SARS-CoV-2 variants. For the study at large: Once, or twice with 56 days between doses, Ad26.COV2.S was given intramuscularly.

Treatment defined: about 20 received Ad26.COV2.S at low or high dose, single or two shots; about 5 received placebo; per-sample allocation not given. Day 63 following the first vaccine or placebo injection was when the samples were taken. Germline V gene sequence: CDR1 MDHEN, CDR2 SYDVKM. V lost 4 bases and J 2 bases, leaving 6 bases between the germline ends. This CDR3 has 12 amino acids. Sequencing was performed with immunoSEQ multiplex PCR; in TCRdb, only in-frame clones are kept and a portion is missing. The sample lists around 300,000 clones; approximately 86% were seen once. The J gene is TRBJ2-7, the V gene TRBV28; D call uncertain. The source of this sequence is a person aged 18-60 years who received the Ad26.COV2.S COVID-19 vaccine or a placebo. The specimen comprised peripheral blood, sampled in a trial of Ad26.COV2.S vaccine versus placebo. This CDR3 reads CASSWAAYEQYF. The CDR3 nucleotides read TGTGCCAGCAGTTGGGCCGCCTACGAGCAGTACTTC.